This T cell receptor (beta chain) was profiled in a study of blood T cell repertoires in COVID-19. Study in general: The samples span acute and convalescent COVID-19 from the United States, Italy and Spain. From T cells, B-cell-depleted T cells, or PBMCs came the material, which was cDNA or gDNA.

Germline V gives CDR1 SGHTA, CDR2 FQGNSA. The CDR3 extends over 15 amino acids. V lost 5 bases and J lost 1, with 12 bases in between. Per the study methods: Cell counts per sample came from amplifying reference gene primers. Assay used: immunoSEQ multiplex PCR; TCRdb lists only in-frame clones, some missing. Clone size and the V and J calls come from that table; the DNA yielded D and trimming. This repertoire shows about 150,000 clones, approximately 90% found once; its top ten account for over 2%. The sequence came from a man aged 50-60 years who had recovered from COVID-19. This chain links TRBV7-2 with TRBJ1-5, with D unresolved. Sequencing was carried out using peripheral blood. The CDR3 sequence is CASSPAGKSNQPQHF. The CDR3 bases are TGTGCCAGCAGCCCCGCGGGTAAGAGCAATCAGCCCCAGCATTTT.